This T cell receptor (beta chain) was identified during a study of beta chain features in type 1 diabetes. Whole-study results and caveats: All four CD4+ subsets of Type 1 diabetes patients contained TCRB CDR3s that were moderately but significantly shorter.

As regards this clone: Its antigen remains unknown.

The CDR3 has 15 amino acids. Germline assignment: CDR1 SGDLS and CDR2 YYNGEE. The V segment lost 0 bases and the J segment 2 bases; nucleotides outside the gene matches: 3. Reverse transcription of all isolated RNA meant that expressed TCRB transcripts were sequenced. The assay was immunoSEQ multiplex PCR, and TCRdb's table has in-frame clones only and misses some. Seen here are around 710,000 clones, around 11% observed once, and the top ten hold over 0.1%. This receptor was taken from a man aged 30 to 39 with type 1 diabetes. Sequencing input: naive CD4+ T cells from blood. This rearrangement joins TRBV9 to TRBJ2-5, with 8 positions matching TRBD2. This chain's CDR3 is CASSVVGGVQETQYF. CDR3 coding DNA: TGTGCCAGCAGCGTAGTCGGGGGGGTACAAGAGACCCAGTACTTC.